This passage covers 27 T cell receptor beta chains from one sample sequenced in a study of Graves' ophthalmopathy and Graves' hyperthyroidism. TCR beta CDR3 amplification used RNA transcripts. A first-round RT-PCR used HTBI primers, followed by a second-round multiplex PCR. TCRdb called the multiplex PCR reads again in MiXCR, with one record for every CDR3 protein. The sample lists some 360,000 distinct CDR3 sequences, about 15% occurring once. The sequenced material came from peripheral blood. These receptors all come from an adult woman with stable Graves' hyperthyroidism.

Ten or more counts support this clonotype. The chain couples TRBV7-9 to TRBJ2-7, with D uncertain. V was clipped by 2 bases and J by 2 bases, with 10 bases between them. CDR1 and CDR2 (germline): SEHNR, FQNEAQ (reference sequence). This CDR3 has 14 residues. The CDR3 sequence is CASSLPPGTYEQYF. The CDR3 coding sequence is TGTGCCAGCAGCTTACCACCAGGAACCTACGAGCAGTACTTC.

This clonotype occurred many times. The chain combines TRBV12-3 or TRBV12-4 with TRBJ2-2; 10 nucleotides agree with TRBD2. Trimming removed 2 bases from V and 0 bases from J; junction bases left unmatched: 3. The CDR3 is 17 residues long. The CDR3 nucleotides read TGTGCCAGCAGTTTAAAGACTAGCGGGCCGAACACCGGGGAGCTGTTTTTT. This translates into CASSLKTSGPNTGELFF.

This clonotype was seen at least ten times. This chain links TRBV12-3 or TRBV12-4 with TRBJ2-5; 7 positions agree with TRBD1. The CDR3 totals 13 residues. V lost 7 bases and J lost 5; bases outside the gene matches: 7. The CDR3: CASKGTVKETQYF. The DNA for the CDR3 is TGTGCCAGCAAAGGGACAGTGAAGGAGACCCAGTACTTC.

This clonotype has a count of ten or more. CDR3 protein: CASSFRGGETQYF. CDR3 DNA: TGTGCCAGCAGTTTCAGGGGGGGAGAGACCCAGTACTTC. The V call is TRBV12-3 or TRBV12-4, the J call TRBJ2-5; D may be TRBD1 or TRBD2 (7 bases each). Trimming pared 3 bases from V and 4 bases from J, leaving 9 bases between. The CDR3 is 13 residues long.

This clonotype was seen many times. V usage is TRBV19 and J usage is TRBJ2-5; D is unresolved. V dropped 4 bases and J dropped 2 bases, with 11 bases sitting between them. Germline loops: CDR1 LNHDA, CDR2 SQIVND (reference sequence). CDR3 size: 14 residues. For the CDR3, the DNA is TGTGCCAGTAGTACCAGGATCGGGCAAGAGACCCAGTACTTC. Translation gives CASSTRIGQETQYF.

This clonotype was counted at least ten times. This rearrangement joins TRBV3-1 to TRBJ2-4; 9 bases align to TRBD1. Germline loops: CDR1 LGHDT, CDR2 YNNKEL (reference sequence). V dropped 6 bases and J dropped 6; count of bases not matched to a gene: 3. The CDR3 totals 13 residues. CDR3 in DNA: TGTGCCAGCAGTCAGGACAGGGGAAACATTCAGTACTTC. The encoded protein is CASSQDRGNIQYF.

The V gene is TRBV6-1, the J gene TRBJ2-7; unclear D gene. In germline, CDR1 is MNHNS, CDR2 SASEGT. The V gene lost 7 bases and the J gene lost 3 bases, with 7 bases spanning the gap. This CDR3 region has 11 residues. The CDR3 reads CASTNNYEQYF. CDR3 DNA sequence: TGTGCCAGCACCAACAACTACGAGCAGTACTTC.

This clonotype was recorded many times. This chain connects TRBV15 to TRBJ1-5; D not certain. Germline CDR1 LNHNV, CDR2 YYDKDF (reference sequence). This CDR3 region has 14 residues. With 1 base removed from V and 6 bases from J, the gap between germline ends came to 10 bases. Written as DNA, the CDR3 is TGTGCCACCAGCAGAGCTAGCCGGTTTCAGCCCCAGCATTTT. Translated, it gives CATSRASRFQPQHF. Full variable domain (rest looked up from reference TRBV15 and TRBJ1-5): DAMVIQNPRYQVTQFGKPVTLSCSQTLNHNVMYWYQQKSSQAPKLLFHYYDKDFNNEADTPDNFQSRRPNTSFCFLDIRSPGLGDTAMYLCATSRASRFQPQHFGDGTRLSIL.

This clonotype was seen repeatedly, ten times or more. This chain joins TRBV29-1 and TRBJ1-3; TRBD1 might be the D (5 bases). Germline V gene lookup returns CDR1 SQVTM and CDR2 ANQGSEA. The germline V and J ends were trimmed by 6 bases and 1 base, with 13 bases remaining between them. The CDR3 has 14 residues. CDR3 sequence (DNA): TGCAGCGTCATCCTCGACAGTTCTGGAAACACCATATATTTT. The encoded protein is CSVILDSSGNTIYF.

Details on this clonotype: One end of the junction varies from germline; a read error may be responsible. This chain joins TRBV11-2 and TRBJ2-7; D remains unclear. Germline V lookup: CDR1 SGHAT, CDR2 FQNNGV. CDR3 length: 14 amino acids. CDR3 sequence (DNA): TGTGCCAGCAGCTTGGTGGTCCCCTCCTACGATCAGTACTTC. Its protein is CASSLVVPSYDQYF.

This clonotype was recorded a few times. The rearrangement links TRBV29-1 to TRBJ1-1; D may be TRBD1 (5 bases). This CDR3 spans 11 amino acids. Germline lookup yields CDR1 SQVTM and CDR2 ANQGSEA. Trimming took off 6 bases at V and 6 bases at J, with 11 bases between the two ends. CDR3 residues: CSVSRGSEAFF. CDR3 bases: TGCAGCGTATCGAGGGGCTCTGAAGCTTTCTTT.

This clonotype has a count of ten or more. The CDR3 DNA reads as TGTGCCAGCAGTCAGAGGACAGGGGGGAACACTGAAGCTTTCTTT. This translates into CASSQRTGGNTEAFF. This chain connects TRBV12-3 or TRBV12-4 to TRBJ1-1; 10 nucleotides line up with TRBD1. With 5 bases clipped from V and 1 base from J, the junction kept 4 bases outside the gene matches. The CDR3 runs to 15 residues.

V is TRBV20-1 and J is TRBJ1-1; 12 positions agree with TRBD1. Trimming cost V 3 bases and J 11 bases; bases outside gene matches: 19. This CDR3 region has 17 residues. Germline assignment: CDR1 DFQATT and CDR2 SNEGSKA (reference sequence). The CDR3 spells CSARDRDRGLCREEAFF. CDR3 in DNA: TGCAGTGCTAGGGACCGGGACAGGGGGCTGTGTCGGGAGGAGGCTTTCTTT.

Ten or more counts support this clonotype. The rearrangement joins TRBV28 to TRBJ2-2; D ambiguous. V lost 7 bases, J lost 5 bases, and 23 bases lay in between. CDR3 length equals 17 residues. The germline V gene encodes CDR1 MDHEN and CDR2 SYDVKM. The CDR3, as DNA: TGTGCCAGCACCTTAATGATCGAGGCAGAAACAACCGGGGAGCTGTTTTTT. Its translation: CASTLMIEAETTGELFF.

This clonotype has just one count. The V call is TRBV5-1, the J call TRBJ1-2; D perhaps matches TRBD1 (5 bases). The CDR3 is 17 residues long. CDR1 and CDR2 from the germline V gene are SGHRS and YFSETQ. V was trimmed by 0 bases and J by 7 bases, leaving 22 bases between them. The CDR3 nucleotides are TGCGCCAGCAGCTTGGTTGGGACGACTACCCCTCGGGGTGGCTACACCTTC. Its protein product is CASSLVGTTTPRGGYTF.

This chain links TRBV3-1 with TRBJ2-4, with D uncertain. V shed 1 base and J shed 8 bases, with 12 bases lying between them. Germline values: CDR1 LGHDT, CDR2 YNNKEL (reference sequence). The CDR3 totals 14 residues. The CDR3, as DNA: TGTGCCAGCAGCCAAGCCGGAGCCGAGGACATTCAGTACTTC. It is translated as CASSQAGAEDIQYF.

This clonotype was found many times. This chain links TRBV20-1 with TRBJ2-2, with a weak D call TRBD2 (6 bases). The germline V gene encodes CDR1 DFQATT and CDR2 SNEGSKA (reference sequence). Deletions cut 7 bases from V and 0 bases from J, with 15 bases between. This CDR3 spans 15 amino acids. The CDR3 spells CSERGGETNTGELFF. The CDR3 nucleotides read TGCAGTGAAAGGGGCGGGGAGACGAACACCGGGGAGCTGTTTTTT.

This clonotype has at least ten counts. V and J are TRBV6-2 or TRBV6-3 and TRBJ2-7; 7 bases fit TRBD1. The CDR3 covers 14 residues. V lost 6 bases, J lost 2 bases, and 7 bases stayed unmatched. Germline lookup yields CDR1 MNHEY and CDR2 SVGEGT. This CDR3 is CASRHDRVAYEQYF. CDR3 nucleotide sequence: TGTGCCAGCAGACACGACAGGGTCGCCTACGAGCAGTACTTC.

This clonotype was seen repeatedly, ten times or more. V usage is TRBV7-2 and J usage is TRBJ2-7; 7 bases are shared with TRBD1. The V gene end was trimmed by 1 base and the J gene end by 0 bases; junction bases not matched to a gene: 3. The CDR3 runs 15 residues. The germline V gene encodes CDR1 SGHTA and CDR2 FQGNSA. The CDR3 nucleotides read TGTGCCAGCAGCTTAGTGGGACAGCCCTCCTACGAGCAGTACTTC. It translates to CASSLVGQPSYEQYF.

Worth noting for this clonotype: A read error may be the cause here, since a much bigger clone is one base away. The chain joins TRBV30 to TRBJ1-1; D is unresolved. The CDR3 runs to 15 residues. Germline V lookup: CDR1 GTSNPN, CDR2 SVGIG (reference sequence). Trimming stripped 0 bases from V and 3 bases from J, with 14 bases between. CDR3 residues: CAWSVLCLEDTEAFF. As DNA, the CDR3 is TGTGCCTGGAGTGTACTCTGTCTTGAGGACACTGAAGCTTTCTTT.

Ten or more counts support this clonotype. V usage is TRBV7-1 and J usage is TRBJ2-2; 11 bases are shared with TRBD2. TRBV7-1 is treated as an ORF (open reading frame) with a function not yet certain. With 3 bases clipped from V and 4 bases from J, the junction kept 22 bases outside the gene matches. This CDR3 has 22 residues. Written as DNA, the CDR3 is TGTGCCAGCAGCTCCCCAGGATCCACTAGCGGGAGAGAAAGTGGAAGCACCGGGGAGCTGTTTTTT. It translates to CASSSPGSTSGRESGSTGELFF.

In DNA, the CDR3 is TGTGCCTGGAGTGTACACGGGACGGGCGAGACCCAGTACTTC. Residues: CAWSVHGTGETQYF. V and J are TRBV30 and TRBJ2-5, with D perhaps being TRBD1 or TRBD2 (5 bases each). The CDR3 consists of 14 residues. Germline V gives CDR1 GTSNPN, CDR2 SVGIG (reference sequence). With 0 bases removed from V and 5 bases from J, the gap between germline ends came to 13 bases.

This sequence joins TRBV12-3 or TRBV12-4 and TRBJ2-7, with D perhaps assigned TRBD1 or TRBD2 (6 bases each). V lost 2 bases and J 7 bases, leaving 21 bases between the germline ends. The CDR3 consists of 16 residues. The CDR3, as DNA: TGTGCCAGCAGTTTAAGCTCGGCTAGCGCCACAGGGGAGCAGTACTTC. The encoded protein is CASSLSSASATGEQYF.

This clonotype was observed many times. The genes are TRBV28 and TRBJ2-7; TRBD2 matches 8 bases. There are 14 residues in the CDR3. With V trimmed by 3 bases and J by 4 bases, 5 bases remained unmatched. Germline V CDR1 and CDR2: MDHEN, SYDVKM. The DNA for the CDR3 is TGTGCCAGCAGTTTGGACGGGAGGGTGTACGAGCAGTACTTC. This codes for CASSLDGRVYEQYF.

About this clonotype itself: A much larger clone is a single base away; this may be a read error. CDR3 DNA sequence: TGTGCCAGCAGCCCTACCGAATTGCCGCAGACCCAGTACTTC. This sequence encodes CASSPTELPQTQYF. The J gene is TRBJ2-5, the V gene TRBV5-5; D gene unclear. This CDR3 is 14 amino acids long. Per germline, CDR1 SGHKS and CDR2 YYEKEE (reference sequence). V lost 4 bases to trimming and J lost 6 bases, with 16 bases between them.

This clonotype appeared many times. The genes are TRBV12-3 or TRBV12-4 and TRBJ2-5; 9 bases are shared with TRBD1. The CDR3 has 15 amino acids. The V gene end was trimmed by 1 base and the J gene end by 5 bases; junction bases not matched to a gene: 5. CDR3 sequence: CASSLGTGGEETQYF. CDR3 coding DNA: TGTGCCAGCAGTTTAGGTACAGGGGGCGAGGAGACCCAGTACTTC.

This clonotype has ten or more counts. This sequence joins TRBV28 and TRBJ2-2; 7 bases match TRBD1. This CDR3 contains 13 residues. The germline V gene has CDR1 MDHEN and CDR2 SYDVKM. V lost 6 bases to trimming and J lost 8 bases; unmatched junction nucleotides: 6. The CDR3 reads CASRKRGPGELFF. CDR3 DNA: TGTGCCAGCAGGAAGAGGGGGCCAGGGGAGCTGTTTTTT.